This TCR beta chain was sequenced for a study of blood T cell repertoires in COVID-19. Study-level information: The samples span acute and convalescent COVID-19 from the United States, Italy and Spain. T cells, B-cell-depleted T cells, or PBMCs provided the cDNA or gDNA that served as material.

Trimming took off 3 bases at V and 4 bases at J, with 13 bases between the two ends. The CDR3 spans 15 residues. CDR1 is KGHSH, CDR2 LQKENI, per germline. A Seattle source enrolled patients during active infection and followed them longitudinally. Repertoires were generated with immunoSEQ multiplex PCR, while TCRdb's copy carries only in-frame clones and drops some. The table has approximately 290,000 clones, about four fifths seen once; the top ten hold 15% to 19%. This clonotype originated in a person aged 65 to 85 with COVID-19, enrolled during active disease. The sequenced material came from peripheral blood. The chain has TRBV18 and TRBJ1-5, with a weak D call TRBD1 (6 bases). The CDR3 nucleotides read TGTGCCAGCTCACCCACGGGCAGGGGTAATCAGCCCCAGCATTTT. Its translation is CASSPTGRGNQPQHF.